Listed here is a single T cell receptor (beta chain). This sample includes further DNA sequences coding for the same CDR3. Genomic DNA of every subset was divided equally among multiple immunoSEQ plates. Measured with immunoSEQ multiplex PCR; TCRdb has only the in-frame clones, and not every one. The sample holds some 2.3 million clones, 80% to 95% seen once. The data are from a study of shared clonotypes between healthy human individuals. This CDR3 region has 14 residues. The germline CDR1 and CDR2 sequences are KGHSH and LQKENI. Trimming stripped 0 bases from V and 3 bases from J, with 9 bases between.

The source material was naive CD4+ T cells from PBMCs. The subset here: CD45RA+ positively selected. This chain connects TRBV18 to TRBJ2-7; possible D gene TRBD1, 5 bases. The source is a man between 18 and 29 years old in good health. Some clones in this sample may be carry-over from other donors' samples. CDR3 loop: CASSPPGQSYEQYF. CDR3 DNA sequence: TGTGCCAGCTCACCACCGGGGCAGAGCTACGAGCAGTACTTC.